The next 28 T cell receptor beta chains were all read from a single sample in a study of early T cells in non-severe SARS-CoV-2 infection. From the 5' RACE reads, TCRdb called clonotypes with MiXCR, one entry per CDR3 protein. The sample shows about 48,000 distinct CDR3 sequences, about 10% of them seen only once. What was sequenced was whole blood. All receptors derive from an adult who was a healthcare worker with PCR-confirmed SARS-CoV-2 infection or an uninfected control (not recorded which).

This clonotype was observed at least ten times. The chain carries TRBV20-1 and TRBJ2-1; D is possibly TRBD1 or TRBD2 (5 bases each). From germline, CDR1 is DFQATT and CDR2 SNEGSKA (reference sequence). The CDR3 loop spans 14 amino acids. Trimming shortened V by 5 bases and J by 8 bases, and 19 bases separated the two germline ends. CDR3 bases: TGCAGTGCTCCTTCGGAGCATCGGGGCTATGAGCAGTTCTTC. Protein: CSAPSEHRGYEQFF.

The chain recombines TRBV7-9 with TRBJ2-5, with TRBD2 matching over 14 bases. Germline V gives CDR1 SEHNR, CDR2 FQNEAQ (reference sequence). V lost 4 bases and J lost 5; bases outside the gene matches: 6. The CDR3 runs 16 residues. CDR3 DNA: TGTGCCAGCAGCTCCGAGGGACTAGCGGGAGTGGAGACCCAGTACTTC. It encodes CASSSEGLAGVETQYF.

CDR3 loop: CASQRQGYSNQPQHF. In DNA form, the CDR3 reads TGTGCCAGCCAGAGGCAGGGCTATAGCAATCAGCCCCAGCATTTT. This chain connects TRBV12-3 or TRBV12-4 to TRBJ1-5, with TRBD1 as a possible D gene (5 bases). This CDR3 comprises 15 residues. The V end lost 8 bases, the J end lost 0 bases, and 14 bases lay between the germline ends.

This clonotype was observed a few times. This sequence joins TRBV11-2 and TRBJ1-2; D uncertain. The germline V and J ends were trimmed by 5 bases and 4 bases, with 8 bases remaining between them. The V gene's germline CDR1 is SGHAT and CDR2 FQNNGV. The CDR3 has 12 amino acids. This chain's CDR3 is CASSEESYGYTF. The CDR3 nucleotides are TGTGCCAGCAGCGAAGAGAGCTATGGCTACACCTTC.

This sequence joins TRBV9 and TRBJ2-6; D gene ambiguous. V was clipped by 6 bases and J by 2 bases, with 15 bases between them. CDR1 is SGDLS, CDR2 YYNGEE, per germline. The CDR3 has 16 amino acids. CDR3 protein: CASNLGPGAGANVLTF. For the CDR3, the DNA is TGTGCCAGCAATCTAGGGCCCGGAGCTGGGGCCAACGTCCTGACTTTC.

This clonotype was found many times. The chain links TRBV12-3 or TRBV12-4 to TRBJ2-7; 9 bases agree with TRBD2. V gave up 7 bases and J gave up 3 bases; unmatched junction bases: 10. The CDR3 runs 15 residues. This CDR3 is CASTSSGIPRYEQYF. The CDR3 coding sequence is TGTGCCAGCACCTCTAGCGGGATTCCTCGCTACGAGCAGTACTTC.

This clonotype was recorded many times. V gene TRBV11-2 combines with J gene TRBJ2-1; D perhaps matches TRBD2 (7 bases). Trimming left V 5 bases short and J 8 bases short, with 22 bases between. CDR3 length equals 16 residues. In germline, CDR1 is SGHAT, CDR2 FQNNGV. The CDR3 loop is CASSGYGGRSRYEQFF. The CDR3 DNA is TGTGCCAGCAGCGGTTACGGGGGGCGAAGTCGGTATGAGCAGTTCTTC. Combining the CDR3 with reference TRBV11-2 and TRBJ2-1 gives the whole variable domain EAGVAQSPRYKIIEKRQSVAFWCNPISGHATLYWYQQILGQGPKLLIQFQNNGVVDDSQLPKDRFSAERLKGVDSTLKIQPAKLEDSAVYLCASSGYGGRSRYEQFFGPGTRLTVL.

The chain is built from TRBV29-1 and TRBJ1-2; no definite D call. Germline V gene lookup returns CDR1 SQVTM and CDR2 ANQGSEA. This CDR3 is built from 14 residues. The V and J ends lost 0 bases and 1 base respectively, with 9 bases between them. The CDR3 loop is CSVEDIGDNYGYTF. The CDR3 DNA sequence: TGCAGCGTTGAAGATATCGGAGATAACTATGGCTACACCTTC. Full variable domain (missing parts from reference TRBV29-1 and TRBJ1-2): SAVISQKPSRDICQRGTSLTIQCQVDSQVTMMFWYRQQPGQSLTLIATANQGSEATYESGFVIDKFPISRPNLTFSTLTVSNMSPEDSSIYLCSVEDIGDNYGYTFGSGTRLTVV.

The chain joins TRBV11-2 to TRBJ2-5; D call uncertain. The CDR3 is 15 residues long. V lost 1 base and J lost 0, with 9 bases in between. The germline gives CDR1 SGHAT, CDR2 FQNNGV. The CDR3 spells CASSLVGDDQETQYF. The DNA of the CDR3 is TGTGCCAGCAGCTTAGTTGGGGATGACCAAGAGACCCAGTACTTC.

This clonotype was seen a handful of times. The chain is built from TRBV6-5 and TRBJ1-2; 7 nucleotides line up with TRBD1. With 6 bases clipped from V and 5 bases from J, the junction kept 6 bases outside the gene matches. The V gene's germline CDR1 is MNHEY and CDR2 SVGAGI. This CDR3 is 13 amino acids long. The CDR3 spells CASRDRSEYGYTF. The CDR3 nucleotides are TGTGCCAGCAGGGACAGGAGCGAGTATGGCTACACCTTC.

The table lists this clonotype with many counts. CDR3 sequence (DNA): TGTGCCAGCAGCTCAATGACTAGAGGGCAGTTCTTC. Translation gives CASSSMTRGQFF. V is TRBV11-2 and J is TRBJ2-1; weak D call: TRBD2 (6 bases). The V and J ends lost 4 bases and 12 bases respectively, with 13 bases between them. The germline V gene encodes CDR1 SGHAT and CDR2 FQNNGV. The CDR3 has 12 residues. The whole variable domain, filled in from reference TRBV11-2 and TRBJ2-1, reads EAGVAQSPRYKIIEKRQSVAFWCNPISGHATLYWYQQILGQGPKLLIQFQNNGVVDDSQLPKDRFSAERLKGVDSTLKIQPAKLEDSAVYLCASSSMTRGQFFGPGTRLTVL.

This sequence joins TRBV27 and TRBJ2-2; 10 bases line up with TRBD2. V dropped 5 bases and J dropped 6; count of bases not matched to a gene: 12. CDR1 is MNHEY and CDR2 is SMNVEV in the germline V gene (reference sequence). This CDR3 contains 17 residues. The CDR3 loop is CASSLPRLAGDPGELFF. CDR3 sequence (DNA): TGTGCCAGCAGTCTCCCTCGGCTAGCGGGAGATCCCGGGGAGCTGTTTTTT.

This clonotype showed up just a few times. One junction end does not reproduce the germline sequence, and a read error may be involved. The genes are TRBV28 and TRBJ2-6; 7 nucleotides match TRBD1. CDR1 MDHEN and CDR2 SYDVKM come from the germline V gene. The CDR3 runs 17 residues. CDR3 sequence: CASSLSSLTGQRNVLTF. CDR3 nucleotide sequence: TGTGCCAGCAGTTTATCTTCCTTGACGGGACAGCGGAACGTCCTAACTTTC.

This clonotype was counted at least ten times. The chain couples TRBV11-2 to TRBJ1-1, with a weak D call TRBD1 (5 bases). V was trimmed by 4 bases and J by 0 bases, leaving 12 bases between them. CDR3 length: 15 residues. CDR1 is SGHAT and CDR2 is FQNNGV in the germline V gene. The CDR3 bases are TGTGCCAGCAGCTCATTTCAGGGTATGAACACTGAAGCTTTCTTT. Amino acids: CASSSFQGMNTEAFF.

As concerns this clonotype: Possible read error: a much larger clone is one base away. The V and J genes are TRBV10-2 and TRBJ2-2, with 7 bases that match TRBD2. This CDR3 contains 14 residues. Germline CDR1 and CDR2: WSHSY and SAAADI. CDR3 residues: CVSRSGTNTGELFF. As DNA, the CDR3 is TGCGTCAGCAGGAGCGGGACCAACACCGGGGAGCTGTTTTTT.

This clonotype has ten or more counts. The DNA for the CDR3 is TGCGCCAGCAGGAATAACCGTATGAACACTGAAGCTTTCTTT. It specifies CASRNNRMNTEAFF. The V gene is TRBV10-2, the J gene TRBJ1-1; D uncertain. This CDR3 region has 14 residues. Trimming cost V 6 bases and J 0 bases, with 11 bases left between them. Germline lookup yields CDR1 WSHSY and CDR2 SAAADI.

This clonotype has ten or more counts. One end of the junction varies from germline; a read error may be responsible. V gene TRBV7-2 combines with J gene TRBJ1-6, with D possibly TRBD1 on 6 matching bases. The CDR3 loop spans 16 amino acids. CDR1 SGHTA and CDR2 FQGNSA come from the germline V gene. CDR3 residues: CASSYTGNPGDSPLHF. DNA of the CDR3: TGTGCCAGCAGCTACACAGGGAACCCGGGGGATTCACCCCTCCATTTT.

The sample holds many counts of this clonotype. The chain combines TRBV12-3 or TRBV12-4 with TRBJ2-3; the match to TRBD2 covers 10 bases. Trimming at V came to 4 bases and at J to 4 bases, leaving 5 bases not matched to a gene. CDR3 length equals 15 residues. The CDR3 DNA sequence: TGTGCCAGCAGTTCTAGCGGGAGTTTCCCAGATACGCAGTATTTT. It codes for CASSSSGSFPDTQYF.

In this sample, this clonotype turned up many times. The V gene is TRBV29-1, the J gene TRBJ2-7; maybe TRBD1 (5 bases). Between the trimmed V and J ends, which lost 1 base and 3 bases, there was a span of 7 bases. Germline V gene data show CDR1 as SQVTM and CDR2 as ANQGSEA. The CDR3 runs 12 residues. Here the CDR3 reads CSVEARDYEQYF. DNA of the CDR3: TGCAGCGTTGAAGCCAGGGACTACGAGCAGTACTTC.

This clonotype appeared a few times. The chain recombines TRBV12-3 or TRBV12-4 with TRBJ2-3; TRBD2 matches at 15 bases. The CDR3 has 17 amino acids. The V segment lost 5 bases and the J segment 7 bases; nucleotides outside the gene matches: 10. CDR3 DNA sequence: TGTGCCAGCAGTACGACCGGACTAGCGGGAGGGCCTTATACGCAGTATTTT. It yields the protein CASSTTGLAGGPYTQYF.

This clonotype was found many times. This chain connects TRBV28 to TRBJ2-2, with no clear D. Trimming took off 5 bases at V and 6 bases at J, with 16 bases between the two ends. The CDR3 totals 15 residues. The germline V gene encodes CDR1 MDHEN and CDR2 SYDVKM. The CDR3 sequence is CASSKAEGFSGELFF. CDR3 bases: TGTGCCAGCAGTAAGGCGGAAGGGTTCTCCGGGGAGCTGTTTTTT.

This clonotype has ten or more counts. The chain links TRBV12-3 or TRBV12-4 to TRBJ2-3; D might be TRBD2 (7 bases). The CDR3 runs 14 residues. V shed 8 bases and J shed 5 bases, with 17 bases lying between them. CDR3 nucleotide sequence: TGTGCCAGCTACCTCGAGGGGGGGCGAGATACGCAGTATTTT. Amino acid sequence: CASYLEGGRDTQYF.

A few counts support this clonotype. The germline gene is not matched at one end of the junction; a read error may be the cause. V gene TRBV9 combines with J gene TRBJ1-1; no firm D call. Germline CDR1 SGDLS, CDR2 YYNGEE. The CDR3 runs 14 residues. CDR3 sequence (DNA): TGTGCCAGCAGCGTAGTGGCCAGCAACACTGAAGTTTTCTTT. Translated: CASSVVASNTEVFF.

The chain recombines TRBV28 with TRBJ2-7; D remains ambiguous. V was cut by 2 bases and J by 0 bases, with 8 bases left in between. The CDR3 covers 14 residues. Germline-derived CDR1 and CDR2 are MDHEN and SYDVKM. The CDR3 sequence is CASSLRRSSYEQYF. The CDR3 region has the DNA TGTGCCAGCAGTTTACGACGGAGCTCCTACGAGCAGTACTTC.

This clonotype has a count of ten or more. The V call is TRBV12-3 or TRBV12-4, the J call TRBJ1-1; weak D call: TRBD1 (5 bases). The germline V and J ends were trimmed by 3 bases and 4 bases, with 9 bases remaining between them. CDR3 length: 13 residues. CDR3 sequence: CASSFSRVTEAFF. CDR3 in DNA: TGTGCCAGCAGTTTCTCCAGGGTCACTGAAGCTTTCTTT.

In this sample, this clonotype turned up many times. The chain links TRBV30 to TRBJ2-7; D may be TRBD1 (6 bases). The CDR3 loop spans 15 amino acids. Looked up from germline, CDR1 is GTSNPN and CDR2 is SVGIG (reference sequence). Trimming left V 3 bases short and J 2 bases short, with 17 bases between. CDR3 DNA sequence: TGTGCCTGGAGACCGATAGGGGGAATGGCCTACGAGCAGTACTTC. It specifies CAWRPIGGMAYEQYF. Full variable domain (rest looked up from reference TRBV30 and TRBJ2-7): SQTIHQWPATLVQPVGSPLSLECTVEGTSNPNLYWYRQAAGRGLQLLFYSVGIGQISSEVPQNLSASRPQDRQFILSSKKLLLSDSGFYLCAWRPIGGMAYEQYFGPGTRLTVT.

This chain connects TRBV16 to TRBJ2-1; D is unresolved. Germline V gives CDR1 KGHSY, CDR2 FQNENV. Trimming pared 2 bases from V and 0 bases from J, leaving 8 bases between. The length of the CDR3 is 15 residues. The CDR3 coding sequence is TGTGCCAGCAGCCAAATCGCTATCTCCTACAATGAGCAGTTCTTC. This encodes CASSQIAISYNEQFF.

The chain has TRBV9 and TRBJ2-7; D may be TRBD1 or TRBD2 (5 bases each). Deletions cut 4 bases from V and 2 bases from J, with 13 bases between. The CDR3 extends over 14 amino acids. Germline values: CDR1 SGDLS, CDR2 YYNGEE. The CDR3 nucleotides are TGTGCCAGCAGCCCCCGGGACGGTACCTACGAGCAGTACTTC. Translation: CASSPRDGTYEQYF.